This T cell receptor beta chain was retrieved from a study of blood T cell repertoires in COVID-19. Study-level information: Samples taken during acute and convalescent COVID-19 were collected in the United States, Italy and Spain.

Allocation to cohorts depended on clinical history reported by the participants. Per the original methods: Researchers report that nucleated cell counts were estimated from reference gene primer amplification. Libraries were prepared by immunoSEQ multiplex PCR; TCRdb keeps only in-frame clonotypes and omits some of them. The V and J calls and clone size are taken from that table; D and trimming were inferred from the DNA. The repertoire holds about 330,000 clones, with 80% to 90% as singletons. The clonotype comes from a woman aged 25 to 39 who had recovered from COVID-19. The sequenced sample was PBMCs or T cells enriched from blood (not recorded which).

The CDR3 sequence is CASSELPGSVYEQYF. The CDR3 region has the DNA TGTGCCAGCAGTGAACTCCCGGGTTCGGTCTACGAGCAGTACTTC. The chain links TRBV2 to TRBJ2-7, with no clear D. The V and J ends lost 2 bases and 3 bases respectively, with 14 bases between them. There are 15 residues in the CDR3. Germline V gene sequence: CDR1 SNHLY, CDR2 FYNNEI.